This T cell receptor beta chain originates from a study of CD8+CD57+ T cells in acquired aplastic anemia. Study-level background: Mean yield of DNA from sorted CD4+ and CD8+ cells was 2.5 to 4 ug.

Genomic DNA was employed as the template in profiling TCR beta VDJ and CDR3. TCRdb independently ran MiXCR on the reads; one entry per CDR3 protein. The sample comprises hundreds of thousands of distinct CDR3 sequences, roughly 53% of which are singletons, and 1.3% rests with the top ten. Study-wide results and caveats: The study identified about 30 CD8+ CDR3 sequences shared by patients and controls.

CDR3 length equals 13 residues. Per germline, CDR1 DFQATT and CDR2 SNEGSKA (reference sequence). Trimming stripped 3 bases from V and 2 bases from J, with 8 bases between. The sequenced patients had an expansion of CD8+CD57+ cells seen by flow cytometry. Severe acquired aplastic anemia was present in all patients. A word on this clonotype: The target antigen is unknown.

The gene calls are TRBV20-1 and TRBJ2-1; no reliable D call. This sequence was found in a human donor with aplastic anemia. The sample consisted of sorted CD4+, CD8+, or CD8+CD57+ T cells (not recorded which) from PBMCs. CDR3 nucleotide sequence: TGCAGTGCTAGTCTAGGGACCTACAATGAGCAGTTCTTC. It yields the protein CSASLGTYNEQFF.